This T cell receptor (beta chain) was identified during a study of T cells in Graves' hyperthyroidism and ophthalmopathy. The source material, RNA transcripts, was used to amplify TCR beta CDR3 regions. The HTBI primer set drove a first-round RT-PCR of the TCR CDR3. TCRdb reprocessed the multiplex PCR reads via MiXCR and lists one record per CDR3 protein. The sample consists of 270,000 or so distinct CDR3 sequences, around 15% of them appearing once. In this sample, this clonotype turned up a few times. Trimming took off 1 base at V and 8 bases at J, with 15 bases between the two ends. Germline V gives CDR1 SGHTA, CDR2 FQGTGA. The CDR3 contains 15 residues.

The rearrangement joins TRBV7-3 to TRBJ2-1; TRBD1 is a possible D gene (7 bases). The clonotype originates from a woman in her fifties or sixties with Graves' hyperthyroidism that later progressed to Graves' ophthalmopathy. The specimen was blood. Here the CDR3 DNA reads TGTGCCAGCAGCTTAAGACAGGGCCGGAGGGATGAGCAGTTCTTC. This gives the protein CASSLRQGRRDEQFF. Together with reference TRBV7-3 and TRBJ2-1, the CDR3 gives the full variable domain: GAGVSQTPSNKVTEKGKYVELRCDPISGHTALYWYRQSLGQGPEFLIYFQGTGAADDSGLPNDRFFAVRPEGSVSTLKIQRTERGDSAVYLCASSLRQGRRDEQFFGPGTRLTVL.